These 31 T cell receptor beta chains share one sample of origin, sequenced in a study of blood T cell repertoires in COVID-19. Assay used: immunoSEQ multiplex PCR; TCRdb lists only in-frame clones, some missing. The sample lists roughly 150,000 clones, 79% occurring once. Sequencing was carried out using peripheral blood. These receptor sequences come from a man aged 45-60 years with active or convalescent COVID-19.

Written as DNA, the CDR3 is TGCAGCGCTGGACACGTCAATGAGCAGTTCTTC. Translated, it gives CSAGHVNEQFF. The J gene is TRBJ2-1, the V gene TRBV29-1; D might be TRBD1 (5 bases). Trimming cost V 7 bases and J 6 bases, with 10 bases left between them. The CDR3 is 11 amino acids. Per the germline V gene, CDR1 is SQVTM and CDR2 is ANQGSEA.

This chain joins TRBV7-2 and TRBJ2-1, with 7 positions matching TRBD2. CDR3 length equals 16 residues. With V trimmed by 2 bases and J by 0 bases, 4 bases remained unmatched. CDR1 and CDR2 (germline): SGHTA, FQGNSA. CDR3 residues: CASSLWASGSYNEQFF. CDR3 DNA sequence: TGTGCCAGCAGCTTATGGGCTAGCGGCTCCTACAATGAGCAGTTCTTC.

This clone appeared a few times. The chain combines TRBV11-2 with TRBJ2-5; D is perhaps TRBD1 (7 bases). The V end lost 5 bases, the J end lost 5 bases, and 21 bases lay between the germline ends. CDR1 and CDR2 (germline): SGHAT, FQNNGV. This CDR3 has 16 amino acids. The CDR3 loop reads CASSPAGQNTRETQYF. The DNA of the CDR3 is TGTGCCAGCAGCCCCGCGGGACAGAACACAAGGGAGACCCAGTACTTC.

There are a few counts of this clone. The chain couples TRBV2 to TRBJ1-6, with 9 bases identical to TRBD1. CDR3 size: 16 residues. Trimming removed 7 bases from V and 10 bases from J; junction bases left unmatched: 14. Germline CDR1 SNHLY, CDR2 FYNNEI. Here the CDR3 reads CASNVPGQGSGSPLHF. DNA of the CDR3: TGTGCCAGCAACGTCCCGGGACAGGGATCGGGGTCACCCCTCCACTTT.

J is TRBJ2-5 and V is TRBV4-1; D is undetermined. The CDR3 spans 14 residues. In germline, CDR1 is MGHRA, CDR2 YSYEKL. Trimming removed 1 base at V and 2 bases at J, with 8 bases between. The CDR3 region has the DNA TGCGCCAGCAGCCAAGGTCAAACACAAGAGACCCAGTACTTC. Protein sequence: CASSQGQTQETQYF.

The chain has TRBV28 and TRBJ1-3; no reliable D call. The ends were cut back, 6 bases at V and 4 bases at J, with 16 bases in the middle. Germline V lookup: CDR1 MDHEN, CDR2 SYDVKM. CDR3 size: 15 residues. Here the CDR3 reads CASSLSNLLGNTIYF. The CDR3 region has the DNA TGTGCCAGCAGCCTTTCGAACTTACTGGGAAACACCATATATTTT.

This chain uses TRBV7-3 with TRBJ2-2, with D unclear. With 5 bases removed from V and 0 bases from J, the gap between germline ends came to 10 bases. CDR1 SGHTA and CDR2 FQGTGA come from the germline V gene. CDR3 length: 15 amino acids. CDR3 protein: CASSRRSANTGELFF. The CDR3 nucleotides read TGTGCCAGCAGCCGTAGAAGCGCGAACACCGGGGAGCTGTTTTTT.

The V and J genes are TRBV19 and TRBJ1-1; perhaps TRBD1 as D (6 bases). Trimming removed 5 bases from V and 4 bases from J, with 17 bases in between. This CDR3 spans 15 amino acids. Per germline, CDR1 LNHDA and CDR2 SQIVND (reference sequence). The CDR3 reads CASSPIQGSGTEAFF. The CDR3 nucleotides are TGTGCCAGTAGTCCTATCCAGGGGAGCGGCACTGAAGCTTTCTTT.

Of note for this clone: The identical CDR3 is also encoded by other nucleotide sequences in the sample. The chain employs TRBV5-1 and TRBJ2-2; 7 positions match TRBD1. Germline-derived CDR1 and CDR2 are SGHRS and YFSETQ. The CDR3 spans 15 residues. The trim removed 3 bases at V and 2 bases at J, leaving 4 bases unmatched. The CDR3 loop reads CASSSGTANTGELFF. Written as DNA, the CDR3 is TGCGCCAGCAGCTCCGGGACAGCAAACACCGGGGAGCTGTTTTTT.

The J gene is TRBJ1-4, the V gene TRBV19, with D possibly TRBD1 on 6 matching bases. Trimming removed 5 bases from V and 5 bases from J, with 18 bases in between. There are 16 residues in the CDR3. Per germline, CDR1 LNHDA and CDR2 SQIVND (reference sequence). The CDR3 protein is CASSPPGDIPNEKLFF. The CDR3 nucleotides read TGTGCCAGTAGTCCCCCCGGGGACATCCCGAATGAAAAACTGTTTTTT.

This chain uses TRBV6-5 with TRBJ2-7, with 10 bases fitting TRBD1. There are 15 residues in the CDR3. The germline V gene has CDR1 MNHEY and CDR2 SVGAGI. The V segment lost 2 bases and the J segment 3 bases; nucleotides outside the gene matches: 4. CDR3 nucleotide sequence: TGTGCCAGCAGTTACAAACGGACAGGGGGCTACGAGCAGTACTTC. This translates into CASSYKRTGGYEQYF.

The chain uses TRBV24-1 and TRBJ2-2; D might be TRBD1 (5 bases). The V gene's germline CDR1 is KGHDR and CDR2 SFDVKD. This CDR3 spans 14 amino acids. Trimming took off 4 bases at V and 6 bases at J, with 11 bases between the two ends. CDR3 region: CATSEAGHAGELFF. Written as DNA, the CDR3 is TGTGCCACCAGTGAAGCAGGGCATGCCGGGGAGCTGTTTTTT.

CDR3 in DNA: TGTGCCAGCTCACCGGACATGTCTAGCAATCAGCCCCAGCATTTT. It translates to CASSPDMSSNQPQHF. V and J are TRBV18 and TRBJ1-5; perhaps TRBD1 as D (5 bases). The V and J ends lost 3 bases and 0 bases respectively, with 9 bases between them. The CDR3 has 15 residues. Germline lookup yields CDR1 KGHSH and CDR2 LQKENI. The whole variable domain, filled in from reference TRBV18 and TRBJ1-5, reads NAGVMQNPRHLVRRRGQEARLRCSPMKGHSHVYWYRQLPEEGLKFMVYLQKENIIDESGMPKERFSAEFPKEGPSILRIQQVVRGDSAAYFCASSPDMSSNQPQHFGDGTRLSIL.

CDR3 in DNA: TGTGCCACCAGGGCCGGGACAGGGGCGAACACCGGGGAGCTGTTTTTT. Protein product: CATRAGTGANTGELFF. The chain links TRBV10-3 to TRBJ2-2, with 10 bases matching TRBD1. This CDR3 region has 16 residues. Germline CDR1 ENHRY, CDR2 SYGVKD. After removal of 10 bases from V and 0 bases from J, the junction contained 8 bases not matched to a gene.

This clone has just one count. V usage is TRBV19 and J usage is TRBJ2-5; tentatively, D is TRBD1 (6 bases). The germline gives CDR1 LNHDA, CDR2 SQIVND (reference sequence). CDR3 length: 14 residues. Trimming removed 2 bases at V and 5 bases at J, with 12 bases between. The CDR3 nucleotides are TGTGCCAGTAGTATACGGCAGAGGGGGGAGACCCAGTACTTC. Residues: CASSIRQRGETQYF.

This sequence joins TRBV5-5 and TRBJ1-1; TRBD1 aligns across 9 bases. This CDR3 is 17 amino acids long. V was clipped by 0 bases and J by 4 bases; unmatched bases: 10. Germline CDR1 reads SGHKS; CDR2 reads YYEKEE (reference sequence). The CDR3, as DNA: TGTGCCAGCAGCTTGGCGACAGGGGGGTACGTTGGCACTGAAGCTTTCTTT. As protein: CASSLATGGYVGTEAFF.

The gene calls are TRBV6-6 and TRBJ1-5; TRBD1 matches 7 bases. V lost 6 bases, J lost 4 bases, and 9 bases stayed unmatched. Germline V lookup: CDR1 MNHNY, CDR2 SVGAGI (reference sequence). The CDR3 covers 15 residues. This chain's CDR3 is CASSSTGAWNQPQHF. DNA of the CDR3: TGTGCCAGCAGCTCAACAGGGGCTTGGAATCAGCCCCAGCATTTT.

The CDR3 here is CASSLGGRGIAYGYTF. The CDR3 bases are TGCGCCAGCAGCTTGGGAGGCAGGGGAATCGCGTATGGCTACACCTTC. The gene calls are TRBV5-1 and TRBJ1-2, with D possibly matching TRBD1 (6 bases). Trimming took 0 bases from V and 5 from J, leaving 17 bases between them. CDR1 and CDR2 (germline): SGHRS, YFSETQ. CDR3 length equals 16 residues. The variable domain in full, with the rest retrieved from reference TRBV5-1 and TRBJ1-2, is KAGVTQTPRYLIKTRGQQVTLSCSPISGHRSVSWYQQTPGQGLQFLFEYFSETQRNKGNFPGRFSGRQFSNSRSEMNVSTLELGDSALYLCASSLGGRGIAYGYTFGSGTRLTVV.

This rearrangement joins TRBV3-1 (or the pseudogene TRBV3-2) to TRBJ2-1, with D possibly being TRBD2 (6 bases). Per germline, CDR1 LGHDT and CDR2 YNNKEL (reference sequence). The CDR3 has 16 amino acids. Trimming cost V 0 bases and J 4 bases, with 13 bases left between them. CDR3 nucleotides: TGTGCCAGCAGCCAAGAAGGGACTTTTAGTTACAATGAGCAGTTCTTC. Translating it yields CASSQEGTFSYNEQFF.

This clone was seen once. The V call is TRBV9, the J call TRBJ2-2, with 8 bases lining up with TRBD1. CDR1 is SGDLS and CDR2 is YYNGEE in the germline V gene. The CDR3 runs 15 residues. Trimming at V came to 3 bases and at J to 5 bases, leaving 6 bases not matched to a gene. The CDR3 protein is CASSATGVRTGELFF. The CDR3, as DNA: TGTGCCAGCAGCGCGACAGGGGTTAGGACCGGGGAGCTGTTTTTT.

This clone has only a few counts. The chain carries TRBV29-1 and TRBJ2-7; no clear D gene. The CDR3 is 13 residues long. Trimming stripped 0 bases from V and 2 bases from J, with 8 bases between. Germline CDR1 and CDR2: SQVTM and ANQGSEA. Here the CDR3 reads CSVEDTNTYEQYF. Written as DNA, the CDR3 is TGCAGCGTTGAAGATACTAACACCTACGAGCAGTACTTC.

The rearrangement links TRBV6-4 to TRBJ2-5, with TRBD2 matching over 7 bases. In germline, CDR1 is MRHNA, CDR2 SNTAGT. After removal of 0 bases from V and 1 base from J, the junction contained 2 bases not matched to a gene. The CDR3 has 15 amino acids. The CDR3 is CASSDSGLPQETQYF. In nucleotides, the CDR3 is TGTGCCAGCAGTGACTCGGGACTACCCCAAGAGACCCAGTACTTC.

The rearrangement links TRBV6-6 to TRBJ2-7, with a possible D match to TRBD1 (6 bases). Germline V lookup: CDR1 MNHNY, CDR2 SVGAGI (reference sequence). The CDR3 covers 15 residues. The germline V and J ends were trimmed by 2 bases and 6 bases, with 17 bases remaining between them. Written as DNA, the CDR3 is TGTGCCAGCAGTTACGACGCAGGGGTTTTAGGCGAGCAGTACTTC. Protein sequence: CASSYDAGVLGEQYF.

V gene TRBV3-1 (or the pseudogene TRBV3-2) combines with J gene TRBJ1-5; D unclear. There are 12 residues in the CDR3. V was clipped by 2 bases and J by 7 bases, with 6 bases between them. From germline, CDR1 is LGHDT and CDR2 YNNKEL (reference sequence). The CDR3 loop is CASSQSGQPQHF. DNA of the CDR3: TGTGCCAGCAGCCAATCGGGGCAGCCCCAGCATTTT.

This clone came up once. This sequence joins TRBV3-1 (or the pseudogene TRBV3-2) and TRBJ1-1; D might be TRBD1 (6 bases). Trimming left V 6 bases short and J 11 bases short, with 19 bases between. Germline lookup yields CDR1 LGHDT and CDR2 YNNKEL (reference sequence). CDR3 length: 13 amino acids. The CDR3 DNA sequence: TGTGCCAGCAGTGGGGGGGCAAGGGGCCCTGCTTTCTTT. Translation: CASSGGARGPAFF.

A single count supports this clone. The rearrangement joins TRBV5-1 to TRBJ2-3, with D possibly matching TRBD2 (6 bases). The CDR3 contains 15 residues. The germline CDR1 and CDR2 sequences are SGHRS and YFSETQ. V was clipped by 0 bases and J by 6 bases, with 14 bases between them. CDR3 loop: CASSLVTGDSDTQYF. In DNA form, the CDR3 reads TGCGCCAGCAGCTTGGTTACGGGAGATTCCGATACGCAGTATTTT.

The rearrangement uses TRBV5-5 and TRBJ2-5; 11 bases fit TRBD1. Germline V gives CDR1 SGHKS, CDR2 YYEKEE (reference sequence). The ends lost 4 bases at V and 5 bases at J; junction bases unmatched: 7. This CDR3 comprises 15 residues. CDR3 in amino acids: CASSREGQGGETQYF. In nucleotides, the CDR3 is TGTGCCAGCAGCCGGGAGGGACAGGGGGGGGAGACCCAGTACTTC.

The CDR3 bases are TGTGCCAGCAGTTCGGACAGGGAGTTAACTGGGGCCAACGTCCTGACTTTC. Protein sequence: CASSSDRELTGANVLTF. The V gene is TRBV3-1 (or the pseudogene TRBV3-2), the J gene TRBJ2-6; TRBD1 matches 8 bases. V was pared by 6 bases and J by 2 bases, with 9 bases of the junction left unmatched. The length of the CDR3 is 17 residues. Germline values: CDR1 LGHDT, CDR2 YNNKEL (reference sequence).

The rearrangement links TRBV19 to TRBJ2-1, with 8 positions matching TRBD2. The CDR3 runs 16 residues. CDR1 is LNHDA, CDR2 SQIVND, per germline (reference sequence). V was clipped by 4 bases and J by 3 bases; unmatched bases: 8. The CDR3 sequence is CASSSRGTRIYNEQFF. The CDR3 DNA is TGTGCCAGTAGTAGTCGAGGGACTAGAATCTACAATGAGCAGTTCTTC.

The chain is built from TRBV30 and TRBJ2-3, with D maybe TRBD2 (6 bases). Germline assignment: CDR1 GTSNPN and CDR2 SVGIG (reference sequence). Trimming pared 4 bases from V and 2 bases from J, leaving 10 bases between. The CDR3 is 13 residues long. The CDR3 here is CAWKRADTDTQYF. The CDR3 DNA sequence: TGTGCCTGGAAGCGGGCCGACACAGATACGCAGTATTTT. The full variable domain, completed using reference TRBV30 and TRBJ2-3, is SQTIHQWPATLVQPVGSPLSLECTVEGTSNPNLYWYRQAAGRGLQLLFYSVGIGQISSEVPQNLSASRPQDRQFILSSKKLLLSDSGFYLCAWKRADTDTQYFGPGTRLTVL.

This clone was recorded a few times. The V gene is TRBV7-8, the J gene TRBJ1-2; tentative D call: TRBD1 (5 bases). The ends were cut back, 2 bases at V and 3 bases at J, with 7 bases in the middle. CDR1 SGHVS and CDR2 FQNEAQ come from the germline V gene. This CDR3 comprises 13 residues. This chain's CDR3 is CASSLRGDYGYTF. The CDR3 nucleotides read TGTGCCAGCAGCTTACGGGGGGACTATGGCTACACCTTC.